A single sample is the source of the 8 T cell receptor beta chains below, sequenced in a study of cytomegalovirus exposure and HLA in healthy donors. The PCR employed 60 Vbeta primers together with 13 Jbeta primers. Assay used: immunoSEQ multiplex PCR; TCRdb lists only in-frame clones, some missing. Among roughly 120,000 clones, around 77% were seen once, and the ten largest hold 9.5% to 15%. The material sequenced was PBMCs. These receptors all come from a woman between 40 and 50 years old in good health and CMV-seropositive.

The chain employs TRBV4-2 and TRBJ2-7; tentative D call: TRBD1 (8 bases). V lost 5 bases, J lost 6 bases, and 23 bases lay in between. The CDR3 runs 16 residues. Germline assignment: CDR1 LGHNA and CDR2 YNFKEQ. This chain's CDR3 is CASSSLSQGGSGEQYF. As DNA, the CDR3 is TGTGCCAGCAGCTCACTCTCACAGGGGGGGAGCGGCGAGCAGTACTTC.

This chain joins TRBV30 and TRBJ2-1, with 7 bases that match TRBD2. V lost 5 bases and J lost 4; bases outside the gene matches: 8. The germline gives CDR1 GTSNPN, CDR2 SVGIG (reference sequence). There are 14 residues in the CDR3. CDR3 in amino acids: CAWASSGHYNEQFF. The CDR3 DNA reads TGTGCCTGGGCTTCTAGCGGCCATTACAATGAGCAGTTCTTC.

The chain recombines TRBV6-1 with TRBJ1-5; D is undetermined. The V gene lost 10 bases and the J gene lost 2 bases, with 18 bases spanning the gap. Germline V gene lookup returns CDR1 MNHNS and CDR2 SASEGT. The CDR3 has 15 residues. This CDR3 reads CATLDFPEGNQPQHF. For the CDR3, the DNA is TGTGCCACCCTGGACTTCCCGGAAGGCAATCAGCCCCAGCATTTT.

The CDR3 DNA sequence: TGTGCCAGTAGTTCGGCGGACAGGCTTTACGAGACCCAGTACTTC. Protein sequence: CASSSADRLYETQYF. This rearrangement joins TRBV19 to TRBJ2-5; TRBD1 agrees at 7 bases. Germline values: CDR1 LNHDA, CDR2 SQIVND (reference sequence). The length of the CDR3 is 15 residues. With 5 bases clipped from V and 5 bases from J, the junction kept 11 bases outside the gene matches. Drawing the rest from reference TRBV19 and TRBJ2-5, the complete variable domain is DGGITQSPKYLFRKEGQNVTLSCEQNLNHDAMYWYRQDPGQGLRLIYYSQIVNDFQKGDIAEGYSVSREKKESFPLTVTSAQKNPTAFYLCASSSADRLYETQYFGPGTRLLVL.

The chain is built from TRBV7-9 and TRBJ2-7; TRBD2 matches at 8 bases. Trimming cost V 5 bases and J 3 bases; bases outside gene matches: 9. Germline CDR1 is SEHNR and CDR2 is FQNEAQ (reference sequence). The length of the CDR3 is 15 residues. The CDR3 spells CASSQTSAELYEQYF. CDR3 in DNA: TGTGCCAGCAGCCAGACTAGCGCAGAGCTCTACGAGCAGTACTTC.

The chain carries TRBV28 and TRBJ1-3; 7 bases match TRBD1. The germline gives CDR1 MDHEN, CDR2 SYDVKM. The CDR3 spans 13 residues. Trimming cost V 9 bases and J 3 bases; bases outside gene matches: 5. CDR3 sequence: CASYRGDGNTIYF. As DNA, the CDR3 is TGTGCCAGTTACAGGGGTGATGGAAACACCATATATTTT.

The chain combines TRBV30 with TRBJ1-5; 9 nucleotides align to TRBD1. Germline-derived CDR1 and CDR2 are GTSNPN and SVGIG (reference sequence). This CDR3 comprises 13 residues. The V segment lost 4 bases and the J segment 4 bases; nucleotides outside the gene matches: 2. The CDR3 DNA sequence: TGTGCCTGGAAGGGGACAGGGAATCAGCCCCAGCATTTT. Translating gives CAWKGTGNQPQHF. The full variable domain, its missing parts supplied by reference TRBV30 and TRBJ1-5, is SQTIHQWPATLVQPVGSPLSLECTVEGTSNPNLYWYRQAAGRGLQLLFYSVGIGQISSEVPQNLSASRPQDRQFILSSKKLLLSDSGFYLCAWKGTGNQPQHFGDGTRLSIL.

The rearrangement uses TRBV7-9 and TRBJ2-3; 9 nucleotides align to TRBD1. After removal of 4 bases from V and 3 bases from J, the junction contained 5 bases not matched to a gene. Germline loops: CDR1 SEHNR, CDR2 FQNEAQ (reference sequence). This CDR3 is built from 15 residues. CDR3 in amino acids: CASSSGQGRTDTQYF. For the CDR3, the DNA is TGTGCCAGCAGCTCGGGACAGGGAAGGACAGATACGCAGTATTTT.